Reported below is one TCR beta chain. Its antigen is currently unknown. The data belong to a study of T-cell memory formation after mild COVID-19. Overall study context: Largely donor-specific TCR clusters were found. Study results and limitations: Memory sampled before infection contained some responding clones, suggesting cross-reactive memory joined.

TCRdb reprocessed the 5' RACE reads with MiXCR, giving one entry per CDR3 protein. Here the sample spans tens of thousands of distinct CDR3 sequences, about 13% being singletons. V was clipped by 6 bases and J by 4 bases; unmatched bases: 11. CDR1 is SGHAT, CDR2 FQNNGV, per germline. The CDR3 contains 15 residues. Source material: PBMCs or a T cell subset sorted from them (not recorded which). This TCR derives from a man aged 18 to 29 who had mild COVID-19 (a few samples of this study predate the infection). Cell type and time point are not known. The chain uses TRBV11-2 and TRBJ1-1; 7 bases are shared with TRBD1. CDR3 nucleotides: TGTGCCAGCAGGGTGACAGGGAGGCGCTTCACTGAAGCTTTCTTT. This gives the protein CASRVTGRRFTEAFF.